This passage covers 26 T cell receptor beta chains from one sample sequenced in a study of T-cell memory formation after mild COVID-19. TCRdb fed the 5' RACE reads into MiXCR, producing one record per CDR3 protein. This repertoire shows roughly 280,000 distinct CDR3 sequences, about a sixth found once; its top ten account for roughly 22%. Material: PBMCs or a T cell subset sorted from them (not recorded which). The receptors were sampled from a man between 18 and 35 years old who had mild COVID-19 (a few samples of this study predate the infection). Cell type and time point are not known.

In its sample, this clonotype was seen a few times. DNA for the CDR3: TGTGCCAGCAGTTACTCGGGGACAGGGAGGTACGAGCAGTACGTC. It codes for CASSYSGTGRYEQYV. V is TRBV6-2 or TRBV6-3 and J is TRBJ2-7; 9 nucleotides line up with TRBD1. CDR3 length equals 15 residues. In germline, CDR1 is MNHEY, CDR2 SVGEGT. Trimming took 0 bases from V and 4 from J; bases not matched to a gene: 4.

The V gene is TRBV20-1, the J gene TRBJ2-5, with 7 bases that match TRBD1. This CDR3 has 13 residues. Germline CDR1 reads DFQATT; CDR2 reads SNEGSKA (reference sequence). J lost 3 bases, V lost 5 bases, and 6 bases had no gene match. CDR3 bases: TGCAGTGCTCCACGACAGGGCGAAGAGACCCAGTACTTC. This sequence encodes CSAPRQGEETQYF.

This chain connects TRBV9 to TRBJ2-5, with D possibly matching TRBD1 (5 bases). V was shortened by 0 bases and J by 5 bases, with 8 bases between the two germline ends. Germline CDR1 is SGDLS and CDR2 is YYNGEE. The CDR3 spans 13 residues. In DNA, the CDR3 is TGTGCCAGCAGCGTAGACAGGTGGGAGACCCAGTACTTC. Encoded protein: CASSVDRWETQYF.

This clonotype was recorded a few times. The gene calls are TRBV3-1 and TRBJ2-3; D is perhaps TRBD1 (6 bases). This CDR3 has 13 residues. Germline CDR1 is LGHDT and CDR2 is YNNKEL (reference sequence). Trimming removed 8 bases from V and 2 bases from J, with 11 bases in between. In nucleotides, the CDR3 is TGTGCCAGCTGCGGACAGCTCACAGATACGCAGTATTTT. Translating it yields CASCGQLTDTQYF.

This clonotype appeared many times. The chain links TRBV7-2 to TRBJ2-3; D may correspond to TRBD1 or TRBD2 (5 bases each). This CDR3 spans 13 amino acids. Germline CDR1 SGHTA, CDR2 FQGNSA. Trimming left V 4 bases short and J 3 bases short, with 8 bases between. This chain's CDR3 is CASSSGRTDTQYF. The CDR3 DNA reads as TGTGCCAGCAGCTCGGGACGTACAGATACGCAGTATTTT.

This clonotype was detected a few times. This chain's CDR3 is CASSEKAGGWQFF. The DNA for the CDR3 is TGCGCCAGCAGTGAGAAAGCGGGGGGGTGGCAGTTCTTC. The V and J genes are TRBV10-2 and TRBJ2-1; 10 bases match TRBD2. The germline gives CDR1 WSHSY, CDR2 SAAADI. V was pared by 2 bases and J by 12 bases, with 4 bases of the junction left unmatched. This CDR3 is built from 13 residues.

The chain couples TRBV5-1 to TRBJ1-2; D is possibly TRBD1 (5 bases). There are 14 residues in the CDR3. Trimming removed 0 bases at V and 8 bases at J, with 14 bases between. Germline-derived CDR1 and CDR2 are SGHRS and YFSETQ. In nucleotides, the CDR3 is TGCGCCAGCAGCTTGGCCGCCGGGGGAAGGGGCTACACCTTC. As protein: CASSLAAGGRGYTF.

This clonotype came up a few times. V is TRBV7-2 and J is TRBJ1-2, with TRBD1 matching over 7 bases. CDR1 is SGHTA, CDR2 FQGNSA, per germline. There are 12 residues in the CDR3. Trimming at V came to 3 bases and at J to 13 bases, leaving 8 bases not matched to a gene. CDR3 amino acids: CASSLMTGSTTF. CDR3 nucleotides: TGTGCCAGCAGCTTGATGACAGGGTCCACCACCTTC.

This clonotype was detected only once. CDR3 region: CASSPDGAPQPQHF. The CDR3 region has the DNA TGTGCCAGCAGCCCAGATGGGGCCCCGCAGCCCCAGCATTTT. The chain uses TRBV7-2 and TRBJ1-5; D may be TRBD1 (5 bases). This CDR3 region has 14 residues. The germline V gene has CDR1 SGHTA and CDR2 FQGNSA. V dropped 5 bases and J dropped 7 bases, with 15 bases sitting between them.

This clonotype was seen many times. The CDR3 sequence is CASSEGATGELFF. DNA for the CDR3: TGTGCCAGCAGTGAGGGGGCCACCGGGGAGCTGTTTTTT. V gene TRBV6-4 combines with J gene TRBJ2-2; D may be TRBD1 (6 bases). The CDR3 has 13 residues. The germline gives CDR1 MRHNA, CDR2 SNTAGT. The V gene lost 3 bases and the J gene lost 4 bases, with 6 bases spanning the gap.

This clonotype has a handful of counts. V is TRBV7-9 and J is TRBJ1-1; D is perhaps TRBD1 (6 bases). CDR1 and CDR2 (germline): SEHNR, FQNEAQ (reference sequence). CDR3 size: 14 residues. The V gene lost 5 bases and the J gene lost 3 bases, with 13 bases spanning the gap. The DNA for the CDR3 is TGTGCCAGCAGCCAGCAGGGGAGGGACACTGAAGCTTTCTTT. Translating it yields CASSQQGRDTEAFF.

This clonotype was observed a handful of times. This chain joins TRBV3-1 and TRBJ2-7, with D unclear. The ends were cut back, 6 bases at V and 3 bases at J, with 12 bases in the middle. The CDR3 covers 13 residues. Germline V CDR1 and CDR2: LGHDT, YNNKEL (reference sequence). CDR3 sequence reads: CASRDPIGYEQYF. DNA for the CDR3: TGTGCCAGCAGGGACCCGATAGGCTACGAGCAGTACTTC.

The J gene is TRBJ2-7, the V gene TRBV7-2; 7 nucleotides match TRBD2. The CDR3 runs 15 residues. V shed 4 bases and J 0 bases; nucleotides not matched to a gene: 6. From germline, CDR1 is SGHTA and CDR2 FQGNSA. This chain's CDR3 is CASSWGVAGSYEQYF. The CDR3 nucleotides read TGTGCCAGCAGCTGGGGCGTAGCGGGCTCCTACGAGCAGTACTTC.

This clonotype has more than one count but fewer than ten. The V and J genes are TRBV20-1 and TRBJ2-1; D possibly matches TRBD1 or TRBD2 (5 bases each). Germline CDR1 and CDR2: DFQATT and SNEGSKA (reference sequence). V lost 3 bases and J 0 bases, leaving 12 bases between the germline ends. This CDR3 is built from 15 residues. The CDR3 sequence: CSASRGRSSYNEQFF. DNA for the CDR3: TGCAGTGCTAGTAGGGGACGCAGCTCCTACAATGAGCAGTTCTTC.

This chain uses TRBV2 with TRBJ2-3, with D possibly being TRBD2 (6 bases). Germline CDR1 and CDR2: SNHLY and FYNNEI. CDR3 size: 14 residues. Trimming left V 2 bases short and J 6 bases short, with 12 bases between. CDR3 protein: CASSENAGPDTQYF. DNA of the CDR3: TGTGCCAGCAGTGAAAATGCGGGGCCGGATACGCAGTATTTT.

This clonotype was recorded a few times. The chain carries TRBV6-1 and TRBJ1-1; D possibly corresponds to TRBD1 (6 bases). The CDR3 is 15 residues long. CDR1 is MNHNS and CDR2 is SASEGT in the germline V gene. Trimming stripped 6 bases from V and 1 base from J, with 15 bases between. The CDR3 sequence: CASSRGPGTNTEAFF. In DNA form, the CDR3 reads TGTGCCAGCAGCCGGGGGCCTGGCACGAACACTGAAGCTTTCTTT.

This clonotype was counted ten times or more. J is TRBJ2-3 and V is TRBV5-1, with 11 bases lining up with TRBD2. V gave up 3 bases and J gave up 3 bases; unmatched junction bases: 9. Germline V lookup: CDR1 SGHRS, CDR2 YFSETQ. The CDR3 covers 17 residues. CDR3 in amino acids: CASSSRLSGGVTDTQYF. The CDR3 DNA reads as TGCGCCAGCAGCTCTCGACTTAGCGGGGGGGTTACAGATACGCAGTATTTT.

This chain connects TRBV6-5 to TRBJ2-2; D is unclear. The CDR3 covers 16 residues. V shed 7 bases and J shed 6 bases, with 21 bases lying between them. Germline V lookup: CDR1 MNHEY, CDR2 SVGAGI. The CDR3 coding sequence is TGTGCCAGCACCCGTCTACCGGGCCTACGGGCCGGGGAGCTGTTTTTT. Its translation: CASTRLPGLRAGELFF.

This clonotype has only a few counts. This chain links TRBV11-2 with TRBJ2-3; 10 bases map to TRBD2. The CDR3 loop spans 16 amino acids. Per the germline V gene, CDR1 is SGHAT and CDR2 is FQNNGV. After removal of 5 bases from V and 5 bases from J, the junction contained 10 bases not matched to a gene. In nucleotides, the CDR3 is TGTGCCAGCAGCCCCCTAGCGGGGGCCGAGGGAGATACGCAGTATTTT. Residues: CASSPLAGAEGDTQYF.

The genes are TRBV7-9 and TRBJ2-1, with D possibly being TRBD2 (7 bases). The V end was cut by 7 bases, the J end by 2 bases, with 12 bases between. Germline V lookup: CDR1 SEHNR, CDR2 FQNEAQ (reference sequence). This CDR3 comprises 14 residues. Here the CDR3 DNA reads TGTGCCAGCACCGACGGGGGGCCCTACAATGAGCAGTTCTTC. Protein sequence: CASTDGGPYNEQFF.

In this sample, this clonotype turned up a few times. The rearrangement uses TRBV21-1 and TRBJ2-5. TRBV21-1 is given as a pseudogene. The CDR3 is 12 amino acids. The CDR3 DNA is TGTGCCAGCAGCAAAAGTAGGGAGACCCAGTACTTC. Translating gives CASSKSRETQYF.

J is TRBJ2-7 and V is TRBV4-1; 9 bases line up with TRBD1. The CDR3 has 15 amino acids. CDR1 and CDR2 (germline): MGHRA, YSYEKL. After removal of 0 bases from V and 2 bases from J, the junction contained 2 bases not matched to a gene. As DNA, the CDR3 is TGCGCCAGCAGCCAAGAGGGGACAGGGCCCTACGAGCAGTACTTC. It yields the protein CASSQEGTGPYEQYF.

This chain links TRBV10-3 with TRBJ2-1; 7 bases agree with TRBD1. CDR1 is ENHRY, CDR2 SYGVKD, per germline. V gave up 10 bases and J gave up 6 bases; unmatched junction bases: 21. This CDR3 has 17 residues. CDR3 sequence reads: CASTHFRGTAGPNEQFF. As DNA, the CDR3 is TGTGCCAGTACACATTTCCGTGGGACAGCAGGCCCCAATGAGCAGTTCTTC.

The V gene is TRBV27, the J gene TRBJ2-1, with 10 bases identical to TRBD2. The CDR3 is 17 residues long. Losses at the gene ends were 3 bases for V and 8 bases for J; bases not matched to a gene: 13. Germline CDR1 reads MNHEY; CDR2 reads SMNVEV (reference sequence). The CDR3 DNA sequence: TGTGCCAGCAGTTTTAGTCTAGCGGGGGCCCCAGTCGATGAGCAGTTCTTC. Amino acid sequence: CASSFSLAGAPVDEQFF.

This clonotype has only a few counts. CDR3 region: CASTTGTGGNTEAFF. CDR3 sequence (DNA): TGTGCCAGCACGACGGGGACAGGGGGGAACACTGAAGCTTTCTTT. The chain links TRBV6-1 to TRBJ1-1; 11 positions match TRBD1. V lost 7 bases and J lost 1; bases outside the gene matches: 5. The germline gives CDR1 MNHNS, CDR2 SASEGT. CDR3 length: 15 residues.

This clonotype has only a few counts. The CDR3 coding sequence is TGTGCCAGCAGCTTTAACGTCGCAGATACGCAGTATTTT. Translating gives CASSFNVADTQYF. This chain uses TRBV7-3 with TRBJ2-3; D gene unclear. This CDR3 contains 13 residues. The V gene's germline CDR1 is SGHTA and CDR2 FQGTGA. V was clipped by 3 bases and J by 4 bases, with 8 bases between them.